The next 31 T cell receptor beta chains were all read from a single sample in a study of read filtering for tumor transcriptome and immune sequencing. From 300 to 450 ng of RNA, a library with molecular barcoded alpha/delta and beta/gamma adaptors was made. TCRdb ran MiXCR on the reads and lists one entry per CDR3 protein. The sample yields more than 35,000 distinct CDR3 sequences, roughly an eighth seen once. What was sequenced was a population of CD138-negative cells sorted from bone marrow. These receptors were obtained from a donor over 35 with multiple myeloma.

In the case of this clonotype: A much larger clone lies a single base off, so this may be a read error. The chain combines TRBV10-3 with TRBJ1-2; D gene ambiguous. This CDR3 comprises 13 residues. CDR1 and CDR2 (germline): ENHRY, SYGVKD. The CDR3 DNA follows: TGTGCCACCAGTGTCAGAGACTCCTATGGCTACACCTTC. The encoded protein is CATSVRDSYGYTF.

This clonotype was observed at least ten times. The rearrangement joins TRBV3-1 to TRBJ1-1; 8 bases are shared with TRBD1. The J segment lost 6 bases and the V segment lost 2 bases, leaving 5 bases of the junction unmatched. Germline V CDR1 and CDR2: LGHDT, YNNKEL (reference sequence). The CDR3 loop spans 14 amino acids. The CDR3 DNA is TGTGCCAGCAGCCAACCACAGGGGGTCTCTGAAGCTTTCTTT. Residues: CASSQPQGVSEAFF.

This clonotype was seen many times. This chain links TRBV27 with TRBJ2-5; 7 bases are a match to TRBD2. This CDR3 has 15 residues. After removal of 5 bases from V and 2 bases from J, the junction contained 8 bases not matched to a gene. The germline gives CDR1 MNHEY, CDR2 SMNVEV (reference sequence). The CDR3 DNA is TGTGCCAGCAGTCCCCGGGGGGTTCGTCAAGAGACCCAGTACTTC. Protein sequence: CASSPRGVRQETQYF.

In its sample, this clonotype was seen many times. The V and J genes are TRBV27 and TRBJ2-2, with D tentatively TRBD1 or TRBD2 (5 bases each). Trimming pared 6 bases from V and 1 base from J, leaving 36 bases between. Germline CDR1 MNHEY, CDR2 SMNVEV (reference sequence). The CDR3 has 23 amino acids. CDR3 loop: CASRKFNSILRRSGTLNTGELFF. CDR3 nucleotides: TGTGCCAGCAGAAAATTTAACTCCATTCTCAGGAGATCCGGGACCCTGAACACCGGGGAGCTGTTTTTT.

This clonotype was picked up many times. This chain links TRBV6-6 with TRBJ2-7, with D perhaps matching TRBD1 (6 bases). The CDR3 runs 14 residues. Germline V gene sequence: CDR1 MNHNY, CDR2 SVGAGI (reference sequence). The V end lost 2 bases, the J end lost 2 bases, and 10 bases lay between the germline ends. The CDR3 reads CASSYTQGTYEQYF. The CDR3 region has the DNA TGTGCCAGCAGTTACACCCAGGGGACCTACGAGCAGTACTTC.

This clonotype was found many times. The rearrangement joins TRBV20-1 to TRBJ1-1; 9 bases map to TRBD1. J was trimmed by 4 bases and V by 5 bases; bases with no gene match: 11. CDR3 length: 15 amino acids. Looked up from germline, CDR1 is DFQATT and CDR2 is SNEGSKA (reference sequence). The CDR3 DNA reads TGCAGTGCTCGGAGCCCGACAGGGGGTGGCACTGAAGCTTTCTTT. Amino acid sequence: CSARSPTGGGTEAFF.

This clonotype was observed many times. CDR3 nucleotide sequence: TGTGCCAGCAGTGCGGGCGGGAGGAGCAATGAGCAGTTCTTC. Residues: CASSAGGRSNEQFF. The chain joins TRBV2 to TRBJ2-1; 8 nucleotides line up with TRBD2. The CDR3 has 14 amino acids. Per germline, CDR1 SNHLY and CDR2 FYNNEI. J gave up 6 bases and V 4 bases, and 5 bases lay outside the gene matches. The full variable domain, rest sourced from reference TRBV2 and TRBJ2-1, is EPEVTQTPSHQVTQMGQEVILRCVPISNHLYFYWYRQILGQKVEFLVSFYNNEISEKSEIFDDQFSVERPDGSNFTLKIRSTKLEDSAMYFCASSAGGRSNEQFFGPGTRLTVL.

This clonotype was seen repeatedly, ten times or more. The genes are TRBV7-6 and TRBJ2-1; D is ambiguous. The length of the CDR3 is 15 residues. The V end was cut by 5 bases, the J end by 0 bases, with 11 bases between. Germline V gene lookup returns CDR1 SGHVS and CDR2 FNYEAQ. CDR3: CASSSRLSSYNEQFF. In DNA form, the CDR3 reads TGTGCCAGCAGCAGCAGGCTGAGCTCCTACAATGAGCAGTTCTTC.

Ten or more counts support this clonotype. The chain uses TRBV12-3 or TRBV12-4 and TRBJ1-2, with D maybe TRBD1 (5 bases). The V end was cut by 2 bases, the J end by 7 bases, with 14 bases between. The CDR3 has 14 residues. CDR3 region: CASSLSRGKSGYTF. The CDR3, as DNA: TGTGCCAGCAGTTTATCTAGGGGAAAGAGTGGCTACACCTTC.

About this clonotype: A much more abundant neighbour one base away suggests this may be a read error. The chain links TRBV12-3 or TRBV12-4 to TRBJ1-1; no clear D. The CDR3 extends over 11 amino acids. V lost 7 bases, J lost 4 bases, and 7 bases lay in between. This CDR3 reads CASNRSTEAFF. In DNA form, the CDR3 reads TGTGCCAGCAACCGAAGCACTGAAGCTTTCTTT.

This clonotype was counted ten times or more. CDR3 protein: CSVRRGPEDTEAFF. The CDR3 region has the DNA TGCAGCGTTAGGAGGGGCCCCGAGGACACTGAAGCTTTCTTT. V and J are TRBV29-1 and TRBJ1-1, with D perhaps matching TRBD1 (5 bases). The V end was cut by 5 bases, the J end by 3 bases, with 16 bases between. This CDR3 spans 14 amino acids. Germline CDR1 SQVTM, CDR2 ANQGSEA.

A word on this clonotype: A much larger clone lies a single base off, so this may be a read error. This chain links TRBV12-3 or TRBV12-4 with TRBJ2-1; TRBD2 matches at 7 bases. The ends lost 6 bases at V and 5 bases at J; junction bases unmatched: 16. The CDR3 spans 17 residues. CDR3 DNA: TGTGCCAGCAGCCGAGTTGGCGGGAGAGACTATAACAATGAGCAGTTCTTC. It is translated as CASSRVGGRDYNNEQFF.

This clonotype was counted at least ten times. This rearrangement joins TRBV6-1 to TRBJ2-1; TRBD2 is a possible D gene (5 bases). Germline assignment: CDR1 MNHNS and CDR2 SASEGT. The length of the CDR3 is 16 residues. V lost 6 bases to trimming and J lost 0 bases, with 15 bases between them. The CDR3 spells CASRRGSGNSYNEQFF. In DNA, the CDR3 is TGTGCCAGCAGGAGAGGATCGGGAAACTCCTACAATGAGCAGTTCTTC.

In its sample, this clonotype was seen many times. The chain has TRBV14 and TRBJ2-2; 7 positions agree with TRBD1. The germline V gene has CDR1 SGHDN and CDR2 FVKESK. Trimming removed 4 bases from V and 6 bases from J; junction bases left unmatched: 2. The CDR3 spans 13 residues. The CDR3 spells CASSLTGAGELFF. The CDR3 DNA reads as TGTGCCAGCAGCCTTACAGGGGCCGGGGAGCTGTTTTTT. The entire variable domain, with the rest obtained from reference TRBV14 and TRBJ2-2, is as follows: EAGVTQFPSHSVIEKGQTVTLRCDPISGHDNLYWYRRVMGKEIKFLLHFVKESKQDESGMPNNRFLAERTGGTYSTLKVQPAELEDSGVYFCASSLTGAGELFFGEGSRLTVL.

The sample holds many counts of this clonotype. Being one base from a much bigger clone, this may be a read error. The V call is TRBV29-1, the J call TRBJ2-1, with unresolved D. From germline, CDR1 is SQVTM and CDR2 ANQGSEA. The CDR3 runs to 11 residues. The CDR3 bases are TGCAGCGGGACCGCGAGGAATGAGCGGTTCTTC. This translates into CSGTARNERFF.

This clonotype has ten or more counts. CDR3 DNA sequence: TGTGCCACCGCCGGGACTAGCGGGCTCCGTCAGTTCTTC. It codes for CATAGTSGLRQFF. The gene calls are TRBV24-1 and TRBJ2-1, with 12 bases fitting TRBD2. This CDR3 is built from 13 residues. CDR1 and CDR2 from the germline V gene are KGHDR and SFDVKD. V shed 9 bases, J shed 13 bases, and the junction held 9 bases outside the gene matches.

In the case of this clonotype: This could be a read error, since a much larger clone is one nucleotide away. V usage is TRBV12-3 or TRBV12-4 and J usage is TRBJ2-5; 12 bases map to TRBD2. CDR3 size: 17 residues. The CDR3, as DNA: TGTGCCAGCGGTTTCGCTTTGCTAGCGGGAGGGCGAGAGACCCAGTACTTC. Its protein product is CASGFALLAGGRETQYF.

Many counts were recorded for this clonotype. The chain links TRBV7-2 to TRBJ2-5, with D possibly being TRBD1 (5 bases). The CDR3 covers 12 residues. CDR1 SGHTA and CDR2 FQGNSA come from the germline V gene. Between the trimmed V and J ends, which lost 5 bases and 7 bases, there was a span of 11 bases. The CDR3 sequence: CASSLYQGTQYF. The CDR3 DNA reads as TGTGCCAGCAGCCTATACCAGGGGACCCAGTACTTC.

At least ten counts were recorded for this clonotype. V and J are TRBV15 and TRBJ2-3; D not resolved. This CDR3 is built from 14 residues. The germline gives CDR1 LNHNV, CDR2 YYDKDF (reference sequence). The V gene lost 0 bases and the J gene lost 1 base, with 5 bases spanning the gap. CDR3 protein: CATSRDPGTDTQYF. The CDR3 DNA reads as TGTGCCACCAGCAGAGATCCTGGCACAGATACGCAGTATTTT.

This clonotype came up many times. The V and J genes are TRBV20-1 and TRBJ1-1; D remains unclear. V was shortened by 3 bases and J by 6 bases, with 8 bases between the two germline ends. The CDR3 runs 11 residues. CDR1 is DFQATT, CDR2 SNEGSKA, per germline (reference sequence). The CDR3 DNA follows: TGCAGTGCTAGTCTGCGGGCTGAAGCTTTCTTT. This sequence encodes CSASLRAEAFF.

This clonotype showed up many times. The chain employs TRBV29-1 and TRBJ2-5, with D perhaps matching TRBD1 (6 bases). V was trimmed by 3 bases and J by 4 bases, leaving 9 bases between them. In germline, CDR1 is SQVTM, CDR2 ANQGSEA. CDR3 length: 12 amino acids. This chain's CDR3 is CSVDRTAETQYF. The CDR3 DNA follows: TGCAGCGTTGATCGGACAGCAGAGACCCAGTACTTC.

This clonotype was recorded at least ten times. This chain joins TRBV6-1 and TRBJ1-5; 10 bases map to TRBD1. In germline, CDR1 is MNHNS, CDR2 SASEGT. This CDR3 spans 16 amino acids. V was pared by 2 bases and J by 2 bases, with 3 bases of the junction left unmatched. The CDR3: CASSERTGGGNQPQHF. Written as DNA, the CDR3 is TGTGCCAGCAGTGAAAGGACAGGGGGGGGCAATCAGCCCCAGCATTTT.

The chain uses TRBV7-2 and TRBJ2-1; perhaps D is TRBD1 or TRBD2 (5 bases each). This CDR3 is 13 amino acids long. Trimming removed 1 base from V and 6 bases from J, with 7 bases in between. Germline V gene data show CDR1 as SGHTA and CDR2 as FQGNSA. This CDR3 is CASSLGGPNEQFF. The CDR3 DNA reads TGTGCCAGCAGCTTAGGGGGACCCAATGAGCAGTTCTTC.

This clonotype was detected ten times or more. One junction end disagrees with the germline gene, perhaps due to a read error. The V and J genes are TRBV3-1 and TRBJ2-2, with D tentatively TRBD2 (5 bases). Germline values: CDR1 LGHDT, CDR2 YNNKEL (reference sequence). This CDR3 has 14 residues. CDR3 DNA: TGTGCCAGCAGCCAAGCAAGGAGTGCCGGGGAGCTGTCTTTT. It codes for CASSQARSAGELSF.

This clonotype was observed many times. The chain is built from TRBV20-1 and TRBJ1-1; 7 bases line up with TRBD1. The length of the CDR3 is 16 residues. Germline CDR1 reads DFQATT; CDR2 reads SNEGSKA (reference sequence). The V segment lost 5 bases and the J segment 0 bases; nucleotides outside the gene matches: 12. The CDR3 region has the DNA TGCAGTGCTCCTTACTCCCACGACAGGGTGAACACTGAAGCTTTCTTT. This translates into CSAPYSHDRVNTEAFF.

This clonotype occurred many times. The chain combines TRBV3-1 with TRBJ2-4; no reliable D call. V gave up 2 bases and J gave up 1 base, with 9 bases separating them. CDR3 length equals 15 residues. From germline, CDR1 is LGHDT and CDR2 YNNKEL (reference sequence). Written as DNA, the CDR3 is TGTGCCAGCAGCCAATCCGGGTTGGCCAAAAACATTCAGTACTTC. Protein: CASSQSGLAKNIQYF.

This clonotype has at least ten counts. The chain has TRBV24-1 and TRBJ2-1; 8 positions match TRBD1. Trimming removed 7 bases from V and 8 bases from J; junction bases left unmatched: 6. CDR1 is KGHDR, CDR2 SFDVKD, per germline. This CDR3 contains 13 residues. CDR3 coding DNA: TGTGCCACCAGGAAAAACAGGGGGGATGAGCAGTTCTTC. Translation: CATRKNRGDEQFF.

This clonotype was seen many times. The chain has TRBV9 and TRBJ1-4; 7 bases fit TRBD1. There are 15 residues in the CDR3. J was trimmed by 7 bases and V by 4 bases; bases with no gene match: 10. Germline values: CDR1 SGDLS, CDR2 YYNGEE. The CDR3 here is CASSFRDSDREKLFF. CDR3 coding DNA: TGTGCCAGCAGCTTCCGGGACAGTGATCGTGAAAAACTGTTTTTT.

V usage is TRBV29-1 and J usage is TRBJ2-6; 8 bases line up with TRBD1. This CDR3 has 16 residues. Per germline, CDR1 SQVTM and CDR2 ANQGSEA. The V gene end was trimmed by 7 bases and the J gene end by 0 bases; junction bases not matched to a gene: 8. The CDR3 reads CSEEDRAGSGANVLTF. As DNA, the CDR3 is TGCAGCGAGGAGGACAGGGCGGGCTCTGGGGCCAACGTCCTGACTTTC.

In its sample, this clonotype was seen many times. The gene calls are TRBV11-3 and TRBJ1-1, with unresolved D. The V gene lost 1 base and the J gene lost 7 bases, with 10 bases spanning the gap. Germline V CDR1 and CDR2: SGHNT, YENEEA. This CDR3 is built from 13 residues. The chain's CDR3 is CASSLVPSGEAFF. The CDR3 DNA is TGTGCCAGCAGCTTAGTCCCGAGTGGTGAAGCTTTCTTT.

This clonotype showed up many times. The gene calls are TRBV7-2 and TRBJ2-6, with D hard to call. Trimming took 0 bases from V and 0 from J, leaving 6 bases between them. The CDR3 spans 16 residues. CDR1 is SGHTA, CDR2 FQGNSA, per germline. CDR3: CASSLAAHSGANVLTF. The DNA for the CDR3 is TGTGCCAGCAGCTTAGCAGCGCACTCTGGGGCCAACGTCCTGACTTTC.